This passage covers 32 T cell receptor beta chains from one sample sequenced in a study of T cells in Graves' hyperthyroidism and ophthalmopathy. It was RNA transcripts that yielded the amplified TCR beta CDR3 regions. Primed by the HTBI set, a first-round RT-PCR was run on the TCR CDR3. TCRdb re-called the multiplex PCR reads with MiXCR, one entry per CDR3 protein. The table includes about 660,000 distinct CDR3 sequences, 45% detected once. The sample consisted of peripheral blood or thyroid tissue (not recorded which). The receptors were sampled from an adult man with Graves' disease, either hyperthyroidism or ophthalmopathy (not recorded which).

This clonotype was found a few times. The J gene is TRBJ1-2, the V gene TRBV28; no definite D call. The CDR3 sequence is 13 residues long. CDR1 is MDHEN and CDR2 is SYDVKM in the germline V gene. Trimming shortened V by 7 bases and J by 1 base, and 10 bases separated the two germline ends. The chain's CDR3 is CASKPESNYGYTF. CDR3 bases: TGTGCCAGCAAACCGGAGAGTAACTATGGCTACACCTTC.

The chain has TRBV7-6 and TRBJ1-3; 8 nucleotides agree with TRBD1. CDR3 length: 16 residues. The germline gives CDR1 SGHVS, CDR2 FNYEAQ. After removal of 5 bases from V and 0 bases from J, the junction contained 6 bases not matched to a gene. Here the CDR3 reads CASSADRGCSGNTIYF. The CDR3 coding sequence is TGTGCCAGCAGCGCTGACAGGGGATGCTCTGGAAACACCATATATTTT.

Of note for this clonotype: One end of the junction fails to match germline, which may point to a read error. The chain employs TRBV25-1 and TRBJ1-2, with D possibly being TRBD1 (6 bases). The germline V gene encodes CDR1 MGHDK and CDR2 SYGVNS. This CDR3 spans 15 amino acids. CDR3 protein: CACSAPGRGNYGYTF. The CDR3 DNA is TGTGCCTGCAGTGCGCCCGGCAGGGGAAACTATGGCTACACCTTC.

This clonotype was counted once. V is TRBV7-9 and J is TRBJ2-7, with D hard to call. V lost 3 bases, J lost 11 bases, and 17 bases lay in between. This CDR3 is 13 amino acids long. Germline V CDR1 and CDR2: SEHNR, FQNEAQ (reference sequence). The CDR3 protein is CASSLGPESEEYF. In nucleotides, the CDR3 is TGTGCCAGCAGCTTGGGTCCGGAAAGTGAGGAGTACTTC.

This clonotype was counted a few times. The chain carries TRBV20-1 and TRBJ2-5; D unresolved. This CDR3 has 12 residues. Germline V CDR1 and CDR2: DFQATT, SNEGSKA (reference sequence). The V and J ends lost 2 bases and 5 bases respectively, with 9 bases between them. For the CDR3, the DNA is TGCAGTGCTAGATCTGGGATGGAGACCCAGTACTTC. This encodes CSARSGMETQYF.

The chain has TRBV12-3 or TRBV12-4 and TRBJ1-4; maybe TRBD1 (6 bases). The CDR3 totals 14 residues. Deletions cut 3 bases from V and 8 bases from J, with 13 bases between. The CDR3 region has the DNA TGTGCCAGCAGTTTCGACAACACAGGGGAAAAACTGTTTTTT. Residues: CASSFDNTGEKLFF.

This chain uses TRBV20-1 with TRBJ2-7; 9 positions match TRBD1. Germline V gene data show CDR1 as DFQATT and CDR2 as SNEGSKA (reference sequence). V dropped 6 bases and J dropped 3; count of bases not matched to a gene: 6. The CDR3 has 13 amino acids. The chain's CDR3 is CSAPGTGIYEQYF. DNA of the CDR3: TGCAGTGCACCAGGGACAGGGATCTACGAGCAGTACTTC.

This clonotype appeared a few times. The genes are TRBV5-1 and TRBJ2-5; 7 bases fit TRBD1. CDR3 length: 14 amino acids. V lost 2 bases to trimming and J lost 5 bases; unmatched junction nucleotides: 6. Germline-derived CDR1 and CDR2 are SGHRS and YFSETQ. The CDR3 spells CASSFDRVRETQYF. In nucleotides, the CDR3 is TGCGCCAGCAGCTTTGACAGGGTGAGGGAGACCCAGTACTTC. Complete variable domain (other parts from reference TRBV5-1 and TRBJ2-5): KAGVTQTPRYLIKTRGQQVTLSCSPISGHRSVSWYQQTPGQGLQFLFEYFSETQRNKGNFPGRFSGRQFSNSRSEMNVSTLELGDSALYLCASSFDRVRETQYFGPGTRLLVL.

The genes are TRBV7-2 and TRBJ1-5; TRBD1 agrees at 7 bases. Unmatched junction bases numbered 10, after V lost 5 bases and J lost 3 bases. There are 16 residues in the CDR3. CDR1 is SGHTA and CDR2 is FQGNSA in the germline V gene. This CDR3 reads CASSVAAGGINQPQHF. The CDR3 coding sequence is TGTGCCAGCAGCGTTGCGGCAGGGGGTATCAATCAGCCCCAGCATTTT. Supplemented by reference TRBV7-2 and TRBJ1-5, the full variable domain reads GAGVSQSPSNKVTEKGKDVELRCDPISGHTALYWYRQSLGQGLEFLIYFQGNSAPDKSGLPSDRFSAERTGGSVSTLTIQRTQQEDSAVYLCASSVAAGGINQPQHFGDGTRLSIL.

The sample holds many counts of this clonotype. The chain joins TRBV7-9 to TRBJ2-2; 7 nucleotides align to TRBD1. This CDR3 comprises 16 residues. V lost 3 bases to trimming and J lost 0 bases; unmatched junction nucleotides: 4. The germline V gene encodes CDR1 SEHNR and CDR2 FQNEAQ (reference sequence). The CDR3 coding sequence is TGTGCCAGCAGCTTCAGACAGGGAGCGAACACCGGGGAGCTGTTTTTT. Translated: CASSFRQGANTGELFF. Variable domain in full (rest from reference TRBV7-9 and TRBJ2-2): DTGVSQNPRHKITKRGQNVTFRCDPISEHNRLYWYRQTLGQGPEFLTYFQNEAQLEKSRLLSDRFSAERPKGSFSTLEIQRTEQGDSAMYLCASSFRQGANTGELFFGEGSRLTVL.

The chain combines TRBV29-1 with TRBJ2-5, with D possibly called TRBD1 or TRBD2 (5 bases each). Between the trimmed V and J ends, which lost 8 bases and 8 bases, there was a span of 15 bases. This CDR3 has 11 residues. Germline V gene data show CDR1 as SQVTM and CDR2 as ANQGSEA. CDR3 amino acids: CSLGTVNTQYF. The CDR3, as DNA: TGCAGCTTAGGGACGGTTAATACCCAGTACTTC.

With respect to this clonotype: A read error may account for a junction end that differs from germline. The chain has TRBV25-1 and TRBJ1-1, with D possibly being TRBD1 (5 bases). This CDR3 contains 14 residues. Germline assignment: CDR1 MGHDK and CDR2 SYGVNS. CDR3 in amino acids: CATSGTTENTEAFF. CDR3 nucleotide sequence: TGTGCCACCAGTGGTACGACAGAGAACACTGAGGCTTTCTTT.

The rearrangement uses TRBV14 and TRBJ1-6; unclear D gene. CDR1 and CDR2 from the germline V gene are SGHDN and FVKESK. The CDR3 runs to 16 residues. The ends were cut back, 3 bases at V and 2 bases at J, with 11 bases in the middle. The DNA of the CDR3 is TGTGCCAGCAGCCATCGGACGGGGACCTATAATTCACCCCTCCACTTT. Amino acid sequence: CASSHRTGTYNSPLHF.

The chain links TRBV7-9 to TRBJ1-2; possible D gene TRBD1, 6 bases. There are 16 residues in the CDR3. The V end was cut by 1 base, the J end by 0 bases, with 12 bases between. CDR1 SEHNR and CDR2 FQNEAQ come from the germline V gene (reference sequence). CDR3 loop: CASSLVQGPTNYGYTF. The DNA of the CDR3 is TGTGCCAGCAGCTTAGTGCAGGGGCCCACTAACTATGGCTACACCTTC. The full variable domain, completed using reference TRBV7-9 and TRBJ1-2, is DTGVSQNPRHKITKRGQNVTFRCDPISEHNRLYWYRQTLGQGPEFLTYFQNEAQLEKSRLLSDRFSAERPKGSFSTLEIQRTEQGDSAMYLCASSLVQGPTNYGYTFGSGTRLTVV.

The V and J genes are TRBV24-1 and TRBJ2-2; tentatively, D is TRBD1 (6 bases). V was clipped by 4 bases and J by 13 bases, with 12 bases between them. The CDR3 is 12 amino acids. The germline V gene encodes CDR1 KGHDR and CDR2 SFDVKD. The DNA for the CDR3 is TGTGCCACCAGTGACCCCACCAGGGGGCTGTTTTTT. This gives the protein CATSDPTRGLFF.

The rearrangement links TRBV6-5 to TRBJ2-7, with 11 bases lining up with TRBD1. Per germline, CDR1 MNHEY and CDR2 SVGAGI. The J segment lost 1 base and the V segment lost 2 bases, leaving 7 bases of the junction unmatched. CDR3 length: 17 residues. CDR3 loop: CASSYGTGGSPSYEQYF. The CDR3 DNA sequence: TGTGCCAGCAGTTACGGGACAGGGGGATCTCCATCCTACGAGCAGTACTTC.

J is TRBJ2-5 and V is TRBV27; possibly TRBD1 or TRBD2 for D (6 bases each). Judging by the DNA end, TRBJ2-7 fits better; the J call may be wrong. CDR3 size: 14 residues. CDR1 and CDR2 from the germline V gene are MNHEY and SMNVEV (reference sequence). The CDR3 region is CASSLWGAGYEQYF. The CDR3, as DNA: TGTGCCAGCAGTTTATGGGGGGCTGGCTACGAGCAGTACTTC.

CDR3 sequence (DNA): TGTGCCAGCAGCTTAGAACTAGCTGGCACCGGGGAGCTGTTTTTT. Translation: CASSLELAGTGELFF. The chain is built from TRBV11-2 and TRBJ2-2; the D gene is possibly TRBD2 (6 bases). This CDR3 region has 15 residues. Deletions cut 0 bases from V and 4 bases from J, with 9 bases between. The germline gives CDR1 SGHAT, CDR2 FQNNGV.

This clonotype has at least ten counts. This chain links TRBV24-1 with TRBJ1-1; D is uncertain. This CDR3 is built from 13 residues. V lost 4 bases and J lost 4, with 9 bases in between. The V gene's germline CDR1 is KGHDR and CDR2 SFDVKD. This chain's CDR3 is CATSESTSTEAFF. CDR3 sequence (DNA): TGTGCCACCAGTGAGTCAACAAGCACTGAAGCTTTCTTT.

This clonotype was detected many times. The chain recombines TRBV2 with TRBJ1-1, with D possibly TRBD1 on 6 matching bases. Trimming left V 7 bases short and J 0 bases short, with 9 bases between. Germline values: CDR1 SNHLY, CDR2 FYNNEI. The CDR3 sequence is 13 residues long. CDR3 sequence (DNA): TGTGCCAGCATAGGGGGGGTGAACACTGAAGCTTTCTTT. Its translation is CASIGGVNTEAFF.

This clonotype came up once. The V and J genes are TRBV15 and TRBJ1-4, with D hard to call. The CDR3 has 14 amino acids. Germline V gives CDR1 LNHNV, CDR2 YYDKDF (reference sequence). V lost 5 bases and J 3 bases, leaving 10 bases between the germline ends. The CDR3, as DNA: TGTGCCACCAGCGGAGGGAGCCCTAATGAAAAACTGTTTTTT. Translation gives CATSGGSPNEKLFF.

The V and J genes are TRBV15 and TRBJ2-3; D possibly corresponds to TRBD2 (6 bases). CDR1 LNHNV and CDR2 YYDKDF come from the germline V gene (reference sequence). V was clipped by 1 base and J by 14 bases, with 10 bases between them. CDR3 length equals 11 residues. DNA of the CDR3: TGTGCCACCAGCAGAGCGGGAGCGGTGTATTTT. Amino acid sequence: CATSRAGAVYF. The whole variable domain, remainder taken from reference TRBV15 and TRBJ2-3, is DAMVIQNPRYQVTQFGKPVTLSCSQTLNHNVMYWYQQKSSQAPKLLFHYYDKDFNNEADTPDNFQSRRPNTSFCFLDIRSPGLGDTAMYLCATSRAGAVYFGPGTRLTVL.

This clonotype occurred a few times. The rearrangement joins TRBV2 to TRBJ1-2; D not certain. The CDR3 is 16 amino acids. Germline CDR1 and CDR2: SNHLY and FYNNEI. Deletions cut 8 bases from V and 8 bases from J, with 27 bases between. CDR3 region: CASRRLLGPSLGGYTF. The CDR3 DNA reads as TGTGCCAGCCGCCGTCTTCTAGGGCCTTCCCTCGGGGGCTACACCTTC.

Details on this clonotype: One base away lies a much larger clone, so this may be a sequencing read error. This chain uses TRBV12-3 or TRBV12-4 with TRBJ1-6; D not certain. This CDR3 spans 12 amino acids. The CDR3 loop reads CASSFVGSPLYF. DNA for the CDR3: TGTGCCAGCAGTTTTGTGGGATCACCCCTCTACTTT.

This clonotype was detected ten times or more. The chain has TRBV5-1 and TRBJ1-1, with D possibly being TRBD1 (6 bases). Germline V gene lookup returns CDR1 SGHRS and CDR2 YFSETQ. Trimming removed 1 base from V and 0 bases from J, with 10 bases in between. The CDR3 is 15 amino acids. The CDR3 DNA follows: TGCGCCAGCAGCTTGTATGGACAGATGAACACTGAAGCTTTCTTT. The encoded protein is CASSLYGQMNTEAFF.

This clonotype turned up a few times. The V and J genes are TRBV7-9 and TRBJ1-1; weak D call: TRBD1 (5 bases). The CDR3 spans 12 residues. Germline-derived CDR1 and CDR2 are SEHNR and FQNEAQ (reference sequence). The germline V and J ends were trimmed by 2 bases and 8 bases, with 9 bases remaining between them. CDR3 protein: CASSLQGVEAFF. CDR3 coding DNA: TGTGCCAGCAGCTTACAGGGAGTCGAAGCTTTCTTT.

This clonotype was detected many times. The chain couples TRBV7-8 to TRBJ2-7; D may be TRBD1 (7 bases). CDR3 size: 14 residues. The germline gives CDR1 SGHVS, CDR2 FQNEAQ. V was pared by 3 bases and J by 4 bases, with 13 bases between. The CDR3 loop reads CASSFGGTEYEQYF. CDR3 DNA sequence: TGTGCCAGCAGCTTTGGCGGGACAGAATACGAGCAGTACTTC.

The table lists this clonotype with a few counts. CDR3 loop: CASSEDAGSNQPQHF. CDR3 bases: TGTGCCAGCAGTGAAGACGCCGGTAGCAATCAGCCCCAGCATTTT. The chain couples TRBV12-3 or TRBV12-4 to TRBJ1-5; D not certain. The CDR3 sequence is 15 residues long. The V end lost 5 bases, the J end lost 0 bases, and 11 bases lay between the germline ends.

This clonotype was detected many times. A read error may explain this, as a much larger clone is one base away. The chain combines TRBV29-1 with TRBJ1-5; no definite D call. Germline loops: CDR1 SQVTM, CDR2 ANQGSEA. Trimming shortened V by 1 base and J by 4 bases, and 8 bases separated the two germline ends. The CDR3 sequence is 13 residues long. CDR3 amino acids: CSVEVDGNQPQHF. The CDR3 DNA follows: TGCAGCGTTGAAGTCGACGGGAATCAGCCCCAGCATTTT.

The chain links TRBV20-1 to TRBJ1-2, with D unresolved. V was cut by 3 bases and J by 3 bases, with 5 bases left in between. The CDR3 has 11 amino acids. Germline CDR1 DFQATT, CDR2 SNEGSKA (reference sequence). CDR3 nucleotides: TGCAGTGCTAGGTCCGACTATGGCTACACCTTC. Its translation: CSARSDYGYTF.

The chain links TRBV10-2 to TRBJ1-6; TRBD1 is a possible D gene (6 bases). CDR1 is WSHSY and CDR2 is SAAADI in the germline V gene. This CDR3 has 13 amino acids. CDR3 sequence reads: CTLGQNTNSPLHF. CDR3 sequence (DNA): TGCACCCTAGGACAGAATACTAATTCACCCCTCCACTTT.

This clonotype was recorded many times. The DNA for the CDR3 is TGTGCCAGCAGCTTAATTTCAGGGACTCAGCCCCAGCATTTT. Protein: CASSLISGTQPQHF. The chain carries TRBV7-2 and TRBJ1-5; tentative D call: TRBD1 (5 bases). V was trimmed by 2 bases and J by 6 bases, leaving 11 bases between them. Per germline, CDR1 SGHTA and CDR2 FQGNSA. This CDR3 is built from 14 residues.